Listed below are T cell receptor beta chains from one sample, sequenced in a study of T cells in Graves' hyperthyroidism and ophthalmopathy. TCRdb reanalysed the multiplex PCR reads using MiXCR and keeps one entry per CDR3 protein. The table lists about 640,000 distinct CDR3 sequences, 20% to 25% of them singletons, with 34% in the top ten. The sample was blood. The origin of the receptors is a man aged 25-45 years with Graves' ophthalmopathy. Both conserved end residues are part of each CDR3. Each record gives: D gene, J gene, V gene, clone size, CDR3 protein, CDR3 DNA. D genes are given only for firm matches. Clone size is not always given. Where it is, it says once, few, many or a class for expanded clones.

-,TRBJ1-5,TRBV27,-,CASSFGSEQPQHF,TGTGCCAGCAGTTTTGGATCCGAACAGCCCCAGCATTTT
TRBD1,TRBJ2-3,TRBV14,-,CANSTGGSTDTQYF,TGTGCCAACTCTACAGGGGGTAGCACAGATACGCAGTATTTT
-,TRBJ2-7,TRBV20-1,many,CSAATWGGNEQYF,TGCAGTGCTGCGACTTGGGGTGGTAACGAGCAGTACTTC
-,TRBJ2-2,TRBV5-1,few,CASSDVQGRTGELFF,TGCGCCAGCAGCGACGTACAGGGAAGGACCGGGGAGCTGTTTTTT
TRBD1,TRBJ1-2,TRBV30,-,CAWSQTGSGYTF,TGTGCCTGGAGTCAGACAGGGTCCGGCTACACCTTC
-,TRBJ2-5,TRBV2,-,CASKVDLVGETQYF,TGTGCCAGCAAGGTCGACTTGGTAGGAGAGACCCAGTACTTC
TRBD1,TRBJ2-7,TRBV6-1,few,CASRETGVTYEQYF,TGTGCCAGCAGGGAGACAGGGGTCACCTACGAGCAGTACTTC
-,TRBJ2-1,TRBV13,-,CASSLSTGPKSNEQFF,TGTGCCAGCAGCTTAAGCACAGGACCAAAGTCCAATGAGCAGTTCTTC
TRBD1,TRBJ1-2,TRBV6-1,-,CASSPTGEGKGYTF,TGTGCCAGCAGCCCGACAGGGGAAGGGAAGGGCTACACCTTC
-,TRBJ2-1,TRBV5-1,many,CASSGGERGYNEQFF,TGCGCCAGCAGTGGCGGGGAGAGAGGGTACAATGAGCAGTTCTTC
-,TRBJ2-5,TRBV20-1,many,CSAGLVETQYF,TGCAGTGCTGGATTAGTGGAGACCCAGTACTTC
-,TRBJ2-1,TRBV2,many,CASSFRVEQFF,TGTGCCAGCAGCTTCAGGGTTGAGCAGTTCTTC
TRBD2,TRBJ2-3,TRBV7-9,few,CASSPSGGPGDTQYF,TGTGCCAGCAGTCCCTCGGGGGGGCCGGGAGATACGCAGTATTTT
TRBD2,TRBJ2-1,TRBV19,-,CASSIVSGRGHEQFF,TGTGCCAGTAGTATTGTGAGCGGGAGGGGCCATGAGCAGTTCTTC
TRBD1,TRBJ1-5,TRBV28,-,CASRSGTETHQPQHF,TGTGCCAGCAGATCCGGGACAGAAACTCATCAGCCCCAGCATTTT
-,TRBJ1-1,TRBV20-1,few,CSGPRDTEAFF,TGCAGTGGCCCCAGAGACACTGAAGCTTTCTTT
TRBD2,TRBJ2-1,TRBV5-1,few,CASRELAGIYNEQFF,TGCGCCAGCAGGGAGTTAGCGGGCATCTACAATGAGCAGTTCTTC
-,TRBJ1-2,TRBV3-1,many,CASSPPGSNYGYTF,TGTGCCAGCAGCCCCCCAGGTTCTAACTATGGCTACACCTTC
-,TRBJ2-2,TRBV9,-,CASSVGPGELFF,TGTGCCAGCAGCGTAGGCCCCGGGGAGCTGTTTTTT
-,TRBJ2-1,TRBV28,few,CASSPLVIEDPWNEQFF,TGTGCCAGCAGCCCCCTGGTTATCGAGGACCCGTGGAATGAGCAGTTCTTC
TRBD2,TRBJ2-2,TRBV6-1,-,CASSRTSGSAGELFF,TGTGCCAGCAGTCGGACTAGCGGTTCCGCCGGGGAGCTGTTTTTT
TRBD1,TRBJ2-1,TRBV11-2,many,CASSFPGQGNSYNEQFF,TGTGCCAGCAGCTTTCCCGGACAGGGGAACTCCTACAATGAGCAGTTCTTC